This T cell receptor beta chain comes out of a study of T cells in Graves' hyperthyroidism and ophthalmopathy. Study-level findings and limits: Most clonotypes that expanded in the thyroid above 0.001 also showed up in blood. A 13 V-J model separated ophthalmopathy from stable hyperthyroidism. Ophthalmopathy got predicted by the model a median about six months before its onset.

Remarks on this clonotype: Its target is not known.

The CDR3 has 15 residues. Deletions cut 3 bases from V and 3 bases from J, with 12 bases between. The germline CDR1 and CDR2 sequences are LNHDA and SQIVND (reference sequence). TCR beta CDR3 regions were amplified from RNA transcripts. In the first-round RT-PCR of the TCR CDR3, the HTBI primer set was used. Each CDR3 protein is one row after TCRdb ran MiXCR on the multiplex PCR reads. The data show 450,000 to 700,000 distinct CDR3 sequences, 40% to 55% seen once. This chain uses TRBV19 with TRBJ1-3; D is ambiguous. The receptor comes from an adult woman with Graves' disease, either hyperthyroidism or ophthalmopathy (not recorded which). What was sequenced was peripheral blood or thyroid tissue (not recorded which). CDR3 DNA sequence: TGTGCCAGTAGTATCGGAGGGTCTGTTGGAAACACCATATATTTT. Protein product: CASSIGGSVGNTIYF. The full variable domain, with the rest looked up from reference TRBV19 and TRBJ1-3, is DGGITQSPKYLFRKEGQNVTLSCEQNLNHDAMYWYRQDPGQGLRLIYYSQIVNDFQKGDIAEGYSVSREKKESFPLTVTSAQKNPTAFYLCASSIGGSVGNTIYFGEGSWLTVV.